Detailed here is one T cell receptor beta chain. The data were obtained in a study of T cell responses to AZD1222 COVID-19 vaccine. Sequencing used immunoSEQ multiplex PCR; TCRdb keeps in-frame clones, though not all of them. The profile shows about 110,000 clones, roughly 85% of them singletons. The CDR3 is 12 residues long. Germline V gene lookup returns CDR1 SGHNT and CDR2 YYREEE (reference sequence). V gave up 4 bases and J gave up 5 bases, with 9 bases separating them. The specimen was peripheral blood, collected 28 days after the second AZD1222 dose. The sequence was collected from an adult who received the AZD1222 COVID-19 vaccine. The chain uses TRBV5-4 and TRBJ1-2, with D perhaps matching TRBD1 (6 bases). The CDR3 DNA follows: TGTGCCAGCAGCCCGGACAGATATGGCTACACCTTC. Amino acids: CASSPDRYGYTF. Combining the CDR3 with reference TRBV5-4 and TRBJ1-2 gives the whole variable domain ETGVTQSPTHLIKTRGQQVTLRCSSQSGHNTVSWYQQALGQGPQFIFQYYREEENGRGNFPPRFSGLQFPNYSSELNVNALELDDSALYLCASSPDRYGYTFGSGTRLTVV.